The 3 T cell receptor beta chains reported below all come from one sample, sequenced in a study of control samples from healthy donors and cancer patients. Data came from immunoSEQ multiplex PCR; TCRdb stores just in-frame clones and leaves some out. The sample includes approximately 87,000 clones, about 88% of them seen just once. The sequenced sample consisted of blood. The receptors originated from a woman aged 45 to 65 in good health.

The rearrangement links TRBV15 to TRBJ1-1; 9 positions agree with TRBD1. Germline CDR1 LNHNV, CDR2 YYDKDF (reference sequence). The CDR3 is 14 residues long. J was trimmed by 6 bases and V by 0 bases; bases with no gene match: 2. CDR3 in amino acids: CATSRDTGGSEAFF. Here the CDR3 DNA reads TGTGCCACCAGCAGAGACACAGGGGGCTCTGAAGCTTTCTTT.

This clone was seen only a few times. V is TRBV9 and J is TRBJ1-3, with 7 bases that match TRBD1. The CDR3 is made up of 17 amino acids. The germline V gene encodes CDR1 SGDLS and CDR2 YYNGEE. V lost 4 bases to trimming and J lost 0 bases; unmatched junction nucleotides: 10. In nucleotides, the CDR3 is TGTGCCAGCAGCCCGCGGACAGGCCTAAGCTCTGGAAACACCATATATTTT. Its protein is CASSPRTGLSSGNTIYF.

The V and J genes are TRBV2 and TRBJ1-1; D gene ambiguous. This CDR3 spans 11 amino acids. The germline gives CDR1 SNHLY, CDR2 FYNNEI. V lost 6 bases to trimming and J lost 6 bases, with 8 bases between them. The CDR3 region has the DNA TGTGCCAGCAGGCGGACTGCTGAAGCTTTCTTT. Protein product: CASRRTAEAFF.